This is a list of T cell receptor beta chains from one sample in a study of T cell changes during pregnancy in multiple sclerosis. The method was immunoSEQ multiplex PCR; TCRdb's version includes in-frame clones alone and lacks a portion of them. The table shows approximately 71,000 clones, with over 85% occurring only once. This material consisted of peripheral blood, taken in the second trimester of pregnancy. The source of these receptors is a female donor with multiple sclerosis, enrolled in a pregnancy study. Both conserved end residues are part of each CDR3. Each record gives: CDR3 length, D gene, V gene, clone size, J gene, CDR3 DNA, CDR3 protein. D genes are given only for firm matches. Expanded clones are given a class, and other clones once, few, many or no size at all.

14,.,TRBV27,.,TRBJ1-1,TGTGCCAGCAGTACGCGAGAGTCGGTCACTGAAGCTTTCTTT,CASSTRESVTEAFF
16,TRBD2,TRBV2,.,TRBJ2-2,TGTGCCAGCAGTCCTACCGGGACTAGAAACACCGGGGAGCTGTTTTTT,CASSPTGTRNTGELFF
14,.,TRBV19,.,TRBJ1-4,TGTGCCAGTAGTATGGGGGGTCGTAATGAAAAACTGTTTTTT,CASSMGGRNEKLFF
12,.,TRBV11-3,few,TRBJ1-1,TGTGCCAGCAGCTTCAGGAACACTGAAGCTTTCTTT,CASSFRNTEAFF
16,TRBD2,TRBV5-1,.,TRBJ2-3,TGCGCCAGCAGCTTGGCTAAGGGGAGCGGGGTAGATACGCAGTATTTT,CASSLAKGSGVDTQYF
15,.,TRBV28,once,TRBJ2-2,TGTGCCAGCAGTTTATGGGACAGGAACACCGGGGAGCTGTTTTTT,CASSLWDRNTGELFF
14,.,TRBV11-2,.,TRBJ1-2,TGTGCCAGCAGCTCGAGTGACTATACCTATGGCTACACCTTC,CASSSSDYTYGYTF
16,TRBD2,TRBV9,once,TRBJ2-2,TGTGCCAGCAGCGTAGGGGCTAGCGGGATCACCGGGGAGCTGTTTTTT,CASSVGASGITGELFF
12,.,TRBV28,.,TRBJ1-2,TGTGCCAGCAGTCTACAGGGATATGGCTACACCTTC,CASSLQGYGYTF
16,TRBD2,TRBV7-6,.,TRBJ2-2,TGTGCCAGCAGCCCTTTAGAGGGACTAATCCCCGGGGAGCTGTTTTTT,CASSPLEGLIPGELFF
14,.,TRBV28,.,TRBJ1-1,TGTGCTTTGGCTAAAATGGGGAGGGGCACTGAAGCTTTCTTT,CALAKMGRGTEAFF
13,TRBD2,TRBV7-8,.,TRBJ2-5,TGTGCCAGCAGCTTCCGACTAGCGGGAGACCCCTACTTC,CASSFRLAGDPYF
14,TRBD1,TRBV27,.,TRBJ1-6,TGTGCCAGCAGTCCTGACAGGGATAATTCACCCCTCCACTTT,CASSPDRDNSPLHF
15,TRBD2,TRBV30,.,TRBJ2-7,TGTGCCTGGAGTGTGGGCGGGGGAAGAACCTACGAGCAGTACTTC,CAWSVGGGRTYEQYF
18,TRBD1,TRBV28,.,TRBJ2-7,TGTGCCAGCAGTTTATCGGGCCAGGGGGTTAGGGGGTCCTACGAGCAGTACTTC,CASSLSGQGVRGSYEQYF
16,.,TRBV19,.,TRBJ2-3,TGTGCCAGTGTCAAAAGGTCGGCAGGCAGCACAGATACGCAGTATTTT,CASVKRSAGSTDTQYF
14,.,TRBV28,.,TRBJ2-7,TGTGCCAGCAAAGTTGAAGGGAGCTCCTACGAGCAGTACTTC,CASKVEGSSYEQYF
15,TRBD2,TRBV5-1,.,TRBJ2-1,TGCGCCAGCCAAACTACAGCGGGAGAAACGTATGAGCAGTTCTTC,CASQTTAGETYEQFF
15,TRBD2,TRBV7-2,.,TRBJ2-7,TGTGCCAGCAGACCTCGGCGGGGGGCGAACTACGAGCAGTACTTC,CASRPRRGANYEQYF
12,.,TRBV5-5,.,TRBJ2-1,TGTGCCAGCTGGGACTTTTACAATGAGCAGTTCTTC,CASWDFYNEQFF